A selection of T cell receptor beta chains follows, all from one sample in a study of blood T cell repertoires in COVID-19. The method was immunoSEQ multiplex PCR; TCRdb's version includes in-frame clones alone and lacks a portion of them. Of approximately 240,000 clones listed, around 80% are singletons. Specimen: peripheral blood. These receptors all stem from a woman in her twenties or thirties with COVID-19, enrolled during active disease. Both conserved end residues are part of each CDR3. Only some rows state a clone size, as once, few, many or a class for expanded clones.

CATSDTGTGSYNEQFF,TRBV24-1,16,NA
CASSQDQGPYGYTF,TRBV4-1,14,NA
CASTQGAVHGAEAFF,TRBV28,15,NA
CASSDSSSGNTIYF,TRBV13,14,NA
CASSLGTGSYQPQHF,TRBV27,15,once
CASSISQGANIQYF,TRBV2,14,NA
CSARDREVAFF,TRBV20-1,11,NA
CASSLTGQALGEQFF,TRBV7-3,15,once
CASSFGGSGDSNTGELFF,TRBV5-4,18,few
CASSLVGGLTEAFF,TRBV5-1,14,NA
CASSRPDGGGGENIQYF,TRBV5-4,17,NA
CAWRPSQGEAFF,TRBV30,12,NA
CASSTLAGVDTQYF,TRBV5-6,14,NA
CASRLAGGQETQYF,TRBV28,14,NA
CASRPTVHYGYTF,TRBV12-3/TRBV12-4,13,NA
CASGQLGPTYEQYF,TRBV28,14,NA
CASSDSLQGDTDTQYF,TRBV6-4,16,NA
CASRGQALHF,TRBV2,10,NA
CAWSVVAGGPGETQYF,TRBV30,16,NA
CAWSGQPTNEKLFF,TRBV30,14,few
CASSLGGSGNTIYF,TRBV28,14,NA
CASSQEGTVHQPQHF,TRBV4-2,15,few
CASSLTSGGWDEQFF,TRBV6-2/TRBV6-3,15,NA
CASSSASDRGRETQYF,TRBV11-3,16,NA
CASSSPGLDYEQYF,TRBV7-9,14,NA
CASSQAHSQDLYGYTF,TRBV4-2,16,NA
CAHTPLLAAGNGELFF,TRBV5-1,16,NA